This entry lists 21 T cell receptor beta chains sequenced from one sample in a study of cytomegalovirus exposure and HLA in healthy donors (dated by TCRdb to the late 2010s). Library preparation employed the immunoSEQ multiplex PCR assay. For the multiplex PCR, a mixture combining 60 forward primers for TCR Vbeta segments and 13 reverse primers for TCR Jbeta segments was used. TCRdb re-hosts the immuneACCESS table, in-frame sequences only. Its copies lack some clones; in the studies checked, an unresolved V gene accounts for under half of them, and the cause for the rest is not known. Within this sample are approximately 170,000 clones, with roughly 75% of them counted one time only. Less than 5% of the sample is held by the ten biggest clonotypes. Sequences were obtained from PBMCs. Receptors were obtained from a male donor in good health and CMV-seronegative.

The count of this clone is one. The rearrangement joins TRBV15 to TRBJ1-2; 8 bases are a match to TRBD1. The trim removed 8 bases at V and 5 bases at J, leaving 10 bases unmatched. CDR1 is LNHNV and CDR2 is YYDKDF in the germline V gene (reference sequence). This CDR3 region has 14 residues. The CDR3 sequence: CATGSGTGVYGYTF. The CDR3 region has the DNA TGTGCCACCGGCTCCGGGACAGGAGTATATGGCTACACCTTC.

The chain carries TRBV6-5 and TRBJ1-5; the D is unclear. The V gene's germline CDR1 is MNHEY and CDR2 SVGAGI. Trimming stripped 3 bases from V and 7 bases from J, with 13 bases between. The CDR3 has 14 amino acids. CDR3 region: CASSYSGGRQPQHF. The CDR3 bases are TGTGCCAGCAGTTATTCGGGAGGGAGGCAGCCCCAGCATTTT.

The rearrangement links TRBV29-1 to TRBJ2-5; the D gene is possibly TRBD1 (6 bases). The CDR3 consists of 14 residues. Germline CDR1 reads SQVTM; CDR2 reads ANQGSEA. The V gene lost 5 bases and the J gene lost 5 bases, with 18 bases spanning the gap. This chain's CDR3 is CSVTAGAGVETQYF. As DNA, the CDR3 is TGCAGCGTTACCGCCGGGGCAGGGGTGGAGACCCAGTACTTC.

The chain joins TRBV6-5 to TRBJ1-2; the D gene is possibly TRBD1 (5 bases). The CDR3 spans 13 residues. CDR1 and CDR2 from the germline V gene are MNHEY and SVGAGI. Trimming left V 2 bases short and J 9 bases short, with 13 bases between. This CDR3 is CASSYGGGASYTF. CDR3 DNA: TGTGCCAGCAGTTACGGCGGGGGAGCGAGCTACACCTTC.

J is TRBJ2-7 and V is TRBV9; D is possibly TRBD2 (5 bases). The V end lost 0 bases, the J end lost 2 bases, and 9 bases lay between the germline ends. This CDR3 region has 14 residues. Germline CDR1 reads SGDLS; CDR2 reads YYNGEE. The CDR3 here is CASSVGSATYEQYF. Written as DNA, the CDR3 is TGTGCCAGCAGCGTAGGTAGCGCAACCTACGAGCAGTACTTC. Full variable domain (rest looked up from reference TRBV9 and TRBJ2-7): DSGVTQTPKHLITATGQRVTLRCSPRSGDLSVYWYQQSLDQGLQFLIQYYNGEERAKGNILERFSAQQFPDLHSELNLSSLELGDSALYFCASSVGSATYEQYFGPGTRLTVT.

The chain couples TRBV2 to TRBJ2-5; 9 bases fit TRBD2. The CDR3 is 14 amino acids. The V and J ends lost 7 bases and 0 bases, in that order; junction bases with no gene match: 3. Germline V CDR1 and CDR2: SNHLY, FYNNEI. Here the CDR3 reads CASMRGGDQETQYF. CDR3 sequence (DNA): TGTGCCAGCATGCGGGGGGGCGACCAAGAGACCCAGTACTTC.

V and J are TRBV6-1 and TRBJ1-2; the D is unclear. Germline V CDR1 and CDR2: MNHNS, SASEGT. The CDR3 is made up of 14 amino acids. The V end was cut by 2 bases, the J end by 2 bases, with 9 bases between. The CDR3 DNA is TGTGCCAGCAGTGAATTAACAAACAACTATGGCTACACCTTC. Translating gives CASSELTNNYGYTF.

The V and J genes are TRBV4-2 and TRBJ2-1; the match to TRBD2 covers 7 bases. The germline V gene encodes CDR1 LGHNA and CDR2 YNFKEQ. The CDR3 is made up of 17 amino acids. Trimming cost V 4 bases and J 7 bases; bases outside gene matches: 16. The CDR3 protein is CASSPDPAGAPKNEQFF. DNA of the CDR3: TGTGCCAGCAGCCCCGACCCTGCGGGAGCCCCTAAGAATGAGCAGTTCTTC.

The chain combines TRBV5-8 with TRBJ2-3; TRBD1 aligns across 9 bases. Germline CDR1 and CDR2: SGHTS and YDEGEE. The junction had 2 bases not matched to a gene; V was cut back by 2 bases and J by 4 bases. CDR3 length: 14 amino acids. CDR3 sequence: CASSFRTGADTQYF. CDR3 coding DNA: TGTGCCAGCAGCTTCCGGACAGGGGCAGATACGCAGTATTTT.

V and J are TRBV27 and TRBJ1-5; unclear D gene. CDR3 length: 13 amino acids. V was clipped by 5 bases and J by 7 bases, with 12 bases between them. Germline CDR1 reads MNHEY; CDR2 reads SMNVEV (reference sequence). The CDR3 loop reads CASSPKGGQPQHF. The DNA for the CDR3 is TGTGCCAGCAGTCCTAAGGGAGGACAGCCCCAGCATTTT.

The rearrangement links TRBV30 to TRBJ2-5; D unclear. The J call may be incorrect, as the DNA end agrees better with TRBJ2-7. The length of the CDR3 is 14 residues. Germline V gives CDR1 GTSNPN, CDR2 SVGIG (reference sequence). CDR3 sequence (DNA): TGTGCCTGGAGTGTACAAGTACTATCCCTCGAGCAGTACTTC. It specifies CAWSVQVLSLEQYF.

In its sample, this clone was seen once. The rearrangement links TRBV9 to TRBJ1-3; unclear D gene. Per the germline V gene, CDR1 is SGDLS and CDR2 is YYNGEE. There are 15 residues in the CDR3. Trimming stripped 2 bases from V and 0 bases from J, with 9 bases between. The CDR3 DNA follows: TGTGCCAGCAGCGTCAGCGGGAGCTCTGGAAACACCATATATTTT. It is translated as CASSVSGSSGNTIYF.

The J gene is TRBJ1-3, the V gene TRBV5-1, with unresolved D. V shed 3 bases and J shed 0 bases, with 10 bases lying between them. The CDR3 spans 15 residues. Germline V CDR1 and CDR2: SGHRS, YFSETQ. Here the CDR3 DNA reads TGCGCCAGCAGCTCCGCGGGGATCTCTGGAAACACCATATATTTT. The encoded protein is CASSSAGISGNTIYF.

The V call is TRBV7-9, the J call TRBJ1-2; no clear D gene. Trimming left V 1 base short and J 1 base short, with 10 bases between. CDR3 length: 15 residues. The germline V gene encodes CDR1 SEHNR and CDR2 FQNEAQ (reference sequence). The CDR3 sequence: CASSLVGYSNYGYTF. CDR3 DNA: TGTGCCAGCAGCTTAGTGGGCTACAGTAACTATGGCTACACCTTC.

This sequence joins TRBV7-9 and TRBJ2-7, with TRBD2 matching 14 bases. The J segment lost 0 bases and the V segment lost 4 bases, leaving 8 bases of the junction unmatched. Germline V gene lookup returns CDR1 SEHNR and CDR2 FQNEAQ (reference sequence). CDR3 length: 18 amino acids. The DNA for the CDR3 is TGTGCCAGCAGCTCCGGGACTAGCGGGAGCCTGGACTCCTACGAGCAGTACTTC. Encoded protein: CASSSGTSGSLDSYEQYF.

Only a few counts were recorded for this clone. In DNA, the CDR3 is TGTGCCAGCAGTAGTACGACAGTTACTAACTATGGCTACACCTTC. Amino acids: CASSSTTVTNYGYTF. The chain recombines TRBV6-5 with TRBJ1-2, with D perhaps matching TRBD1 (5 bases). In germline, CDR1 is MNHEY, CDR2 SVGAGI. Trimming removed 5 bases from V and 0 bases from J, with 13 bases in between. The CDR3 totals 15 residues.

V is TRBV19 and J is TRBJ1-2; D possibly corresponds to TRBD1 (6 bases). CDR3 length: 12 residues. Germline V gene data show CDR1 as LNHDA and CDR2 as SQIVND (reference sequence). Trimming cost V 7 bases and J 8 bases, with 14 bases left between them. CDR3 sequence (DNA): TGTGCCAGTAACAGGGCGACCGGGGGCTACACCTTC. This translates into CASNRATGGYTF.

The chain combines TRBV5-1 with TRBJ2-7, with 7 bases fitting TRBD1. CDR3 length equals 14 residues. V lost 0 bases, J lost 6 bases, and 6 bases stayed unmatched. Per the germline V gene, CDR1 is SGHRS and CDR2 is YFSETQ. In DNA form, the CDR3 reads TGCGCCAGCAGCTTGGGATCGACAGGGCCCGAGCAGTACTTC. Translating gives CASSLGSTGPEQYF.

This clone was seen a few times. The chain employs TRBV18 and TRBJ1-1; 8 positions match TRBD1. There are 13 residues in the CDR3. V gave up 6 bases and J gave up 5 bases; unmatched junction bases: 5. Germline-derived CDR1 and CDR2 are KGHSH and LQKENI. The CDR3 coding sequence is TGTGCCAGCTCGACAGGGGAGGGGACTGAAGCTTTCTTT. Encoded protein: CASSTGEGTEAFF.

This sequence joins TRBV9 and TRBJ2-1, with D perhaps matching TRBD1 (6 bases). Trimming cost V 0 bases and J 2 bases, with 9 bases left between them. The germline V gene encodes CDR1 SGDLS and CDR2 YYNGEE. The CDR3 is 15 amino acids. CDR3 coding DNA: TGTGCCAGCAGCGTAGGGCAGGGGACCTACAATGAGCAGTTCTTC. This translates into CASSVGQGTYNEQFF.

This clone was seen once. The V gene is TRBV5-1, the J gene TRBJ2-7, with TRBD1 matching over 8 bases. V dropped 0 bases and J dropped 5; count of bases not matched to a gene: 7. The CDR3 spans 15 residues. Germline V gives CDR1 SGHRS, CDR2 YFSETQ. CDR3 bases: TGCGCCAGCAGCTTGGATCAGGGGGCGCGCGACGAGCAGTACTTC. As protein: CASSLDQGARDEQYF.